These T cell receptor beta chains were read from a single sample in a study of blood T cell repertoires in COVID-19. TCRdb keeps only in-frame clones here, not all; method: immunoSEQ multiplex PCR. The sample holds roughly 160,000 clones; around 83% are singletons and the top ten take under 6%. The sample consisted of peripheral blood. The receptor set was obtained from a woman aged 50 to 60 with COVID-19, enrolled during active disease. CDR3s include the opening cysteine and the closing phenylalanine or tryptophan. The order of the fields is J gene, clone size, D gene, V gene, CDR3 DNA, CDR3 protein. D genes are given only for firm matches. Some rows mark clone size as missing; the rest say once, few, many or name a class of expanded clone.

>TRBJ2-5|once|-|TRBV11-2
TGTGCCAGCAGCTTAGGTCTTCAGGTACAAGAGACCCAGTACTTC
CASSLGLQVQETQYF
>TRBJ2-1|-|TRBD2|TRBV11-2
TGTGCCAGCAGCTCCGGTCTTGCGGGGGGCTACAATGAGCAGTTCTTC
CASSSGLAGGYNEQFF
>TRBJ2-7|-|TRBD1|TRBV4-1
TGCGCCAGCAGCCAAGATGTACAGGGGGACGAGCAGTACTTC
CASSQDVQGDEQYF
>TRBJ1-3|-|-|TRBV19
TGTGCCAGTATCGGGAATCCCGGAAACACCATATATTTT
CASIGNPGNTIYF
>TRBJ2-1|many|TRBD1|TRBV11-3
TGTGCCAGCAGCCCCTATTTGACAGGGGTTGGTGGTGAGCAGTTCTTC
CASSPYLTGVGGEQFF
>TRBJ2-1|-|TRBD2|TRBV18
TGTGCCAGCTCACCACAGACTAGCGGGGGGGGTGAGCAGTTCTTC
CASSPQTSGGGEQFF
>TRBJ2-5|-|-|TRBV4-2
TGTGCCAGCAGCCAAGGAGGGGGGGGCGAGACCCAGTACTTC
CASSQGGGGETQYF
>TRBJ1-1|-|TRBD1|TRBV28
TGTGCCAGCAGCCAAGGGGGCGAGGGGACTGAAGCTTTCTTT
CASSQGGEGTEAFF
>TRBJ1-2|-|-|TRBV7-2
TGTGCCAGCAGCTTAGGTCTGAGCCGGGGCTACACCTTC
CASSLGLSRGYTF
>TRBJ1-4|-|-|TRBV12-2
TGTGCAAGTCGCTTTGGGGGACAGGACGCAACTAATGAAAAACTGTTTTTT
CASRFGGQDATNEKLFF
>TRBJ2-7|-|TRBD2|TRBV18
TGTGCCAGCTCACCACCGGGGGAGGGTGACTACGAGCAGTACTTC
CASSPPGEGDYEQYF
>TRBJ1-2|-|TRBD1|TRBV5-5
TGTGCCAGCACCAATACAGGGGTAGACTATGGCTACACCTTC
CASTNTGVDYGYTF
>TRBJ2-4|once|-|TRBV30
TGTGCCTGGAGTGAGAGGGGAGGACTGGACATTCAGTACTTC
CAWSERGGLDIQYF
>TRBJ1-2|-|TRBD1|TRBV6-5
TGTGCCAGCAGTTTGTTGACAGGGGGCTGGAGCTACACCTTC
CASSLLTGGWSYTF
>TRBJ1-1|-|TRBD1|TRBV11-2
TGTGCCAGCAGCCCTTGGACAGGGAGGGCTGAAGCTTTCTTT
CASSPWTGRAEAFF
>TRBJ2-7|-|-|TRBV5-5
TGTGCCAGCAGCTTAACCAAGTCGGGGGTTTCCTACGAGCAGTACTTC
CASSLTKSGVSYEQYF
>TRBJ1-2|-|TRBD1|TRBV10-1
TGCGCCAGCAGTGAGGGACAGGCGGATGGCTACACCTTC
CASSEGQADGYTF
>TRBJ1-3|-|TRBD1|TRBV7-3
TGTGCCAGCAGCTTAAGGGGGTGGGACAGAAGAAACACCATATATTTT
CASSLRGWDRRNTIYF
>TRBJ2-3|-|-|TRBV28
TGTGCCAGCAGTTCACGACAGTCCTTCACAGATACGCAGTATTTT
CASSSRQSFTDTQYF
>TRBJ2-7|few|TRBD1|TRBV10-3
TGTGCCATCAGTGAAGGGACCAGGGGGACCTACGAGCAGTACTTC
CAISEGTRGTYEQYF
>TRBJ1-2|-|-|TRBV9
TGTGCCAGCAGCGTAGGAGGCGAGAGCTATGGCTACACCTTC
CASSVGGESYGYTF
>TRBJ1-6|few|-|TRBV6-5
TGTGCCAGCGGACAGACATATAATTCACCCCTCCACTTT
CASGQTYNSPLHF
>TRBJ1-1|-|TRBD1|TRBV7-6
TGTGCCAGCAGCGTCGACCATGGACAGGGCACTGAAGCTTTCTTT
CASSVDHGQGTEAFF
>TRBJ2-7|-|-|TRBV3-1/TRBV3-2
TGTGCCAGCAGCCGAGGACTATCCCAAGAGCAGTACTTC
CASSRGLSQEQYF
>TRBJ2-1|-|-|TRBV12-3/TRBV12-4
TGTGCCAGCACCGCGGGGAGTAATGAGCAGTTCTTC
CASTAGSNEQFF
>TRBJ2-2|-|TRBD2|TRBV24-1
TGTGCCACCAGTGATGGTCGGCGGGGGGTCCCCGGGGAGCTGTTTTTT
CATSDGRRGVPGELFF
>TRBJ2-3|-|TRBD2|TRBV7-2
TGTGCCAGCAGCTTGGACAAGCGGGGGGGCGAATATTTT
CASSLDKRGGEYF
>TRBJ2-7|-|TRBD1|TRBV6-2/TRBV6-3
TGTGCCAGCAGTTACCACGCGGGACAGGGAGCCTACGAGCAGTACTTC
CASSYHAGQGAYEQYF
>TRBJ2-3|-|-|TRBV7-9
TGTGCCAGCAGCACCCGATGGGGGGACACAGATACGCAGTATTTT
CASSTRWGDTDTQYF
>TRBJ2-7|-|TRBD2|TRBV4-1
TGCGCCAGCAGCCACCAAGGGGGACTAGCGGACTACGAGCAGTACTTC
CASSHQGGLADYEQYF
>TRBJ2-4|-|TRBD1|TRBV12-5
TGTGCTAGTGGTTTGCAGACAGGGCCACTAAGTAAAAAACATTTCATTCAGTACTTC
CASGLQTGPLSKKHFIQYF
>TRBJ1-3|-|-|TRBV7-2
TGTGCCAGCAGTCTTCGCAGGGCTGGAAACACCATATATTTT
CASSLRRAGNTIYF
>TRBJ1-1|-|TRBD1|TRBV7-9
TGTGCCAGCAGACCCACAGGGGGCAGCACTGAAGCTTTCTTT
CASRPTGGSTEAFF
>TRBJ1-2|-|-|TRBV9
TGTGCCAGCAGCCCTAGTCCCGTCTCTGGCTACACCTTC
CASSPSPVSGYTF
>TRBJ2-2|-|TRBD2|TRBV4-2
TGTGCCAGCAGCCAAGACGAACGTCTAGCGGATCGCACCGGGGAGCTGTTTTTT
CASSQDERLADRTGELFF
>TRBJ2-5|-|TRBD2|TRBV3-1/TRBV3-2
TGTGCCAGCAGCCAAGTCCGGGGGGGCATGGAGACCCAGTACTTC
CASSQVRGGMETQYF
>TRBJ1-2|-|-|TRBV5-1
TGCGCCAGCAGCTTGGTGGGGGGGAGCTATGGCTACACCTTC
CASSLVGGSYGYTF
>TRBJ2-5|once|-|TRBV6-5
TGTGCCAGCAGTTACTCGGGGGGGCTCGGAGAGACCCAGTACTTC
CASSYSGGLGETQYF
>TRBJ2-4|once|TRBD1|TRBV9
TGTGCCAGCAGCGGACAGGGGGTTGGCAAAAACATTCAGTACTTC
CASSGQGVGKNIQYF
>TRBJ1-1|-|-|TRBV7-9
TGTGTCACAGCGGAGGGGCAGACGAACACTGAAGCTTTCTTT
CVTAEGQTNTEAFF
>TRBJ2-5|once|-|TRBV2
TGTGCCAGCAGTGCCAGGGAGACCCAGTACTTC
CASSARETQYF